This record concerns one T cell receptor (beta chain) sequence. Antigen unknown. These data belong to a study of early T cells in non-severe SARS-CoV-2 infection. Study summary: Unsorted whole blood bulk RNA was sequenced, with unpaired chains. Overall study findings and caveats: Matching results from VDJdb favored anti-spike CD8 responses, leaving private and CD4 specificities undetected.

Trimming cost V 1 base and J 4 bases, with 10 bases left between them. Germline V gene lookup returns CDR1 LGHNA and CDR2 YSLEER. CDR3 length equals 15 residues. Molecules of cDNA were individually given unique molecular identifiers that were attached to them. TCRdb reprocessed the 5' RACE reads via MiXCR and lists one record per CDR3 protein. Of just under 45,000 distinct CDR3 sequences in the sample, roughly 10% were seen once. The V gene is TRBV4-3, the J gene TRBJ2-2; D possibly matches TRBD1 or TRBD2 (6 bases each). Sequenced: whole blood. The receptor's source is an adult who was a healthcare worker with PCR-confirmed SARS-CoV-2 infection or an uninfected control (not recorded which). The CDR3 reads CASSQAQGGTGELFF. CDR3 bases: TGCGCCAGCAGCCAAGCACAGGGAGGCACCGGGGAGCTGTTTTTT.